The entry below describes one TCR beta chain. Only in-frame clones appear in the TCRdb table, and some are missing; sequencing was by immunoSEQ multiplex PCR. The sample lists approximately 180,000 clones, 82% occurring once. Germline loops: CDR1 SNHLY, CDR2 FYNNEI. The CDR3 is made up of 14 amino acids. V lost 3 bases, J lost 3 bases, and 10 bases lay in between. The source of the sample is a study of blood T cell repertoires in COVID-19. The specimen sequenced was PBMCs or T cells enriched from blood (not recorded which). The source is a woman aged 60 to 75 with acute COVID-19. J is TRBJ2-3 and V is TRBV2; the D gene is possibly TRBD2 (5 bases). The CDR3 sequence: CASSDGGITDTQYF. CDR3 DNA: TGTGCCAGCAGTGACGGAGGAATAACAGATACGCAGTATTTT. Variable domain in full (rest from reference TRBV2 and TRBJ2-3): EPEVTQTPSHQVTQMGQEVILRCVPISNHLYFYWYRQILGQKVEFLVSFYNNEISEKSEIFDDQFSVERPDGSNFTLKIRSTKLEDSAMYFCASSDGGITDTQYFGPGTRLTVL.